This TCR beta chain is from a study of T cell repertoires in cytomegalovirus infection. MiXCR was run by TCRdb on the reads, yielding one entry per CDR3 protein. The sample includes a few hundred thousand distinct CDR3 sequences, 40% of them seen just once. Findings and limits, study-wide: CMV carriers having the relevant HLA were flagged by cumulative public TCR beta family frequency.

Note on this clonotype: No antigen is known for it.

Trimming left V 4 bases short and J 11 bases short, with 15 bases between. CDR3 length: 13 residues. The rearrangement joins TRBV12-3 or TRBV12-4 to TRBJ1-5; possibly TRBD1 for D (5 bases). Sequencing was performed on cultured PBMCs, taken from culture after CMV antigen stimulation. The source of this sequence is a human donor in good health (CMV status not recorded). Some clones in this sample may be carry-over from other donors' samples. The CDR3 bases are TGTGCCAGCAGTTATACAGGTCGCGAGGCCCAGCATTTT. Translation: CASSYTGREAQHF.